This is a list of T cell receptor beta chains from one sample in a study. One entry per CDR3 protein results from TCRdb running MiXCR on the 5' RACE reads. The sample holds about 50,000 distinct CDR3 sequences, roughly 28% seen once. Sample: naive CD4+ T cells sorted from blood. The source of these receptors is a female donor with breast cancer. Each CDR3 is given with its conserved first and last residue. The size field is filled for only some rows; it gives once, few, many or a size class.

j_call clone_size v_call cdr3_aa
TRBJ1-5 - TRBV28 CASINDRIGGRSNQPQHF
TRBJ2-7 - TRBV3-1 CASSQATAGGIGEQYF
TRBJ1-1 - TRBV7-9 CASSLMGGLNTEAFF
TRBJ2-3 - TRBV6-1 CAITLEEFSTDTQYF
TRBJ2-1 - TRBV28 CASSLGGNRGNEQFF
TRBJ2-3 few TRBV25-1 CASSAPGLAGESTDTQYF
TRBJ2-2 - TRBV7-8 CASSYRGLAGGGGTGELFF
TRBJ1-2 - TRBV12-3/TRBV12-4 CASSPERGQGYGYTF
TRBJ2-1 - TRBV7-2 CASSLVGSHNEQFF
TRBJ2-3 few TRBV6-2/TRBV6-3 CASSYGTSGSSDTQYF
TRBJ2-7 - TRBV7-2 CASSRRSGTVSYEQYF
TRBJ2-7 once TRBV7-6 CASSLVTGGNEQYF
TRBJ2-7 - TRBV7-3 CASSLTSSSAEQYF
TRBJ2-5 few TRBV7-9 CASSREGGRPQETQYF
TRBJ1-3 - TRBV9 CASSVDAGDSGNTTYF
TRBJ1-3 - TRBV28 CASSSGITIYF
TRBJ2-2 - TRBV27 CASAGQGLITGELFF
TRBJ1-1 few TRBV6-5 CASRRQVRTEAFF
TRBJ1-1 - TRBV29-1 CSVAWGQEGTEAFF
TRBJ2-6 - TRBV20-1 CSARDPGQGSSGANVLTF
TRBJ2-3 few TRBV12-3/TRBV12-4 CASGSEPGGTDTQYF
TRBJ1-5 once TRBV6-5 CASSPQGSLSNQPQHF
TRBJ2-1 - TRBV5-1 CASSWAGSTQYNEQFF
TRBJ1-1 few TRBV20-1 CSAYGGMDTEAFF
TRBJ1-5 - TRBV4-1 CASSRRLLIGGNSNQPQHF
TRBJ2-1 - TRBV28 CASGRLAGGHNEQFF
TRBJ2-3 - TRBV20-1 CSARPQREVPTPDTQYF
TRBJ2-5 - TRBV12-3/TRBV12-4 CASSFPGVGTEETQYF
TRBJ1-2 - TRBV7-2 CASSLHLDRNYGYTF
TRBJ2-3 medium-sized TRBV5-1 CASSLNGRSSTDTQYF
TRBJ2-3 - TRBV7-8 CANSLAGGTTDTQYF
TRBJ2-1 - TRBV20-1 CSVRTGLAGGRGDEQFF
TRBJ2-5 - TRBV5-1 CASSRTTQETQYF
TRBJ2-1 few TRBV4-1 CASSQEETSGYNEQFF
TRBJ1-1 - TRBV5-1 CASSDTGGTEAFF
TRBJ1-1 - TRBV28 CAGSPNRDLTEAFF
TRBJ2-7 few TRBV20-1 CSAGPGQGTYEQYF
TRBJ2-2 - TRBV27 CASRPDIATGELFF
TRBJ2-3 - TRBV7-9 CASSLGLGTGVTDTQYF
TRBJ2-1 - TRBV24-1 CATRAAGGPRSEQFF
TRBJ1-6 - TRBV5-1 CASSSQGAGSPLHF